This TCR beta chain was recorded in a study of T cell responses to AZD1222 COVID-19 vaccine. Findings and limits, study-wide: Baseline seropositivity occurred in only a handful of AZD1222 recipients. Donors skewed white British and female; clonal diversity was possibly underestimated. Spike-specific TCR breadth and depth grew following two AZD1222 doses. Spike-wide vaccine-associated CD4 TCRs dominated at 160-218 and 743-854.

This clone has just one count. What it binds is unknown. Measured with immunoSEQ multiplex PCR; TCRdb has only the in-frame clones, and not every one. Among 56,000 or so clones listed, 75% to 90% were seen once. Germline CDR1 is MDHEN and CDR2 is SYDVKM. The CDR3 is 13 residues long. V dropped 2 bases and J dropped 13 bases, with 17 bases sitting between them. The genes are TRBV28 and TRBJ1-1, with D possibly matching TRBD1 (5 bases). The material sequenced was peripheral blood, taken on day 0 of AZD1222 vaccination. The receptor was derived from an adult in good health. The CDR3 DNA reads TGTGCCAGCAGTTTACCGGACAATATTCGTGTTTTCTTT. Amino acids: CASSLPDNIRVFF.